A single count supports the clone carrying this T cell receptor beta chain. The data derive from a study of blood T cell repertoires in COVID-19. The CDR3 contains 14 residues. Germline CDR1 and CDR2: ENHRY and SYGVKD. V was cut by 10 bases and J by 8 bases, with 18 bases left in between. Using immunoSEQ multiplex PCR, the repertoire was profiled, and TCRdb retains in-frame clones only, with some absent. The sample carries 72,000 or so clones, roughly 86% recorded once. The sequence was collected from an older woman with acute or convalescent COVID-19. The genes are TRBV10-3 and TRBJ1-6; D is perhaps TRBD1 (6 bases). Material: peripheral blood. CDR3 sequence: CATQWDTRDSPLHF. The CDR3 coding sequence is TGTGCCACTCAATGGGACACCAGAGATTCACCCCTCCACTTT.